The 26 T cell receptor beta chains below all came from one sample that was sequenced in a study of CD4 T cells in relation to SARS-CoV-2 and coronaviruses. No antigen has been identified for these receptors. The table came from immunoSEQ multiplex PCR; TCRdb's copy has only in-frame clones and leaves some out. Altogether around 31,000 clones are present, more than 60% being singletons, with the ten largest covering 3.4%. Sequencing was performed on memory CD4+ T cells from PBMCs, cultured in vitro. The source of these receptors is an adult with COVID-19.

This clone was detected a few times. J is TRBJ2-2 and V is TRBV29-1; the D gene is possibly TRBD1 (6 bases). The V end was cut by 5 bases, the J end by 3 bases, with 10 bases between. CDR1 and CDR2 from the germline V gene are SQVTM and ANQGSEA. This CDR3 region has 13 residues. The CDR3 region is CSVHRTDTGELFF. The CDR3 nucleotides read TGCAGCGTTCACAGGACAGACACCGGGGAGCTGTTTTTT.

CDR3: CASSLGRMNTEAFF. DNA of the CDR3: TGCGCCAGCAGCCTGGGACGGATGAACACTGAAGCTTTCTTT. This chain joins TRBV4-1 and TRBJ1-1, with a weak D call TRBD1 (5 bases). V lost 4 bases and J 0 bases, leaving 9 bases between the germline ends. Germline V gives CDR1 MGHRA, CDR2 YSYEKL. The CDR3 extends over 14 amino acids.

The chain uses TRBV25-1 and TRBJ2-5; TRBD2 aligns across 7 bases. Germline trimming cut 1 base from V and 2 bases from J; bases unmatched to any gene: 4. Germline V gene lookup returns CDR1 MGHDK and CDR2 SYGVNS. The CDR3 contains 15 residues. The CDR3 nucleotides are TGTGCCAGCAGTGAATGGCTAGCGGATCAAGAGACCCAGTACTTC. This codes for CASSEWLADQETQYF.

This rearrangement joins TRBV10-3 to TRBJ1-1; perhaps TRBD1 as D (6 bases). The CDR3 is made up of 16 amino acids. Germline loops: CDR1 ENHRY, CDR2 SYGVKD. The V end was cut by 3 bases, the J end by 0 bases, with 14 bases between. CDR3 bases: TGTGCCATCAGTGACGGGGGTCACAGGGTGAACACTGAAGCTTTCTTT. Its protein is CAISDGGHRVNTEAFF.

The CDR3 DNA reads as TGTGCCAGCAGCTCGACTGCGCTCTACGAGCAGTACTTC. Protein: CASSSTALYEQYF. The chain is built from TRBV7-8 and TRBJ2-7; no clear D. V gave up 4 bases and J gave up 3 bases, with 10 bases separating them. This CDR3 comprises 13 residues. Germline CDR1 SGHVS, CDR2 FQNEAQ.

This chain uses TRBV28 with TRBJ2-6; 8 nucleotides match TRBD2. The CDR3 has 15 amino acids. Germline V gives CDR1 MDHEN, CDR2 SYDVKM. Losses at the gene ends were 5 bases for V and 2 bases for J; bases not matched to a gene: 2. The CDR3: CASSRGGTGANVLTF. The DNA for the CDR3 is TGTGCCAGCAGTCGGGGGGGGACTGGGGCCAACGTCCTGACTTTC.

The CDR3 DNA is TGTGCCAGCAGTCATCCAGATAGCAATCAGCCCCAGCATTTT. Translating gives CASSHPDSNQPQHF. This chain uses TRBV7-9 with TRBJ1-5, with no clear D. The CDR3 covers 14 residues. Trimming stripped 6 bases from V and 0 bases from J, with 9 bases between. Germline lookup yields CDR1 SEHNR and CDR2 FQNEAQ (reference sequence). The entire variable domain, with the rest obtained from reference TRBV7-9 and TRBJ1-5, is as follows: DTGVSQNPRHKITKRGQNVTFRCDPISEHNRLYWYRQTLGQGPEFLTYFQNEAQLEKSRLLSDRFSAERPKGSFSTLEIQRTEQGDSAMYLCASSHPDSNQPQHFGDGTRLSIL.

This clone has more than one count but fewer than ten. This CDR3 is CASSQRGEKLFF. The CDR3, as DNA: TGTGCCAGCAGCCAACGTGGTGAAAAACTGTTTTTT. This chain joins TRBV5-4 and TRBJ1-4; no clear D. V lost 4 bases and J lost 7, with 8 bases in between. Germline assignment: CDR1 SGHNT and CDR2 YYREEE (reference sequence). The CDR3 loop spans 12 amino acids.

This clone showed up just a few times. The chain recombines TRBV2 with TRBJ1-2, with D perhaps matching TRBD1 (5 bases). Germline values: CDR1 SNHLY, CDR2 FYNNEI. This CDR3 has 14 amino acids. V lost 6 bases and J 3 bases, leaving 14 bases between the germline ends. The CDR3 reads CASSDARGDYGYTF. CDR3 nucleotide sequence: TGTGCCAGCAGCGATGCTAGGGGTGACTATGGCTACACCTTC.

The J gene is TRBJ2-7, the V gene TRBV7-2; D is ambiguous. CDR1 SGHTA and CDR2 FQGNSA come from the germline V gene. The CDR3 runs to 13 residues. V lost 0 bases and J 6 bases, leaving 9 bases between the germline ends. DNA of the CDR3: TGTGCCAGCAGCTTAGCCACTTTGGCCGAGCAGTACTTC. It codes for CASSLATLAEQYF.

The chain links TRBV24-1 to TRBJ2-2; D gene uncertain. This CDR3 is 14 amino acids long. Trimming pared 1 base from V and 5 bases from J, leaving 7 bases between. Per germline, CDR1 KGHDR and CDR2 SFDVKD. The CDR3 DNA reads as TGTGCCACCAGTGATTTATCTCCGACCGGGGAGCTGTTTTTT. Residues: CATSDLSPTGELFF.

This rearrangement joins TRBV10-3 to TRBJ1-2; D perhaps matches TRBD1 (5 bases). The V end lost 9 bases, the J end lost 7 bases, and 21 bases lay between the germline ends. The CDR3 has 14 residues. CDR1 is ENHRY, CDR2 SYGVKD, per germline. CDR3 sequence (DNA): TGTGCCATTAGAAACTCGGGACGGATCTTTGGCTACACCTTC. Translated: CAIRNSGRIFGYTF.

The chain joins TRBV5-1 to TRBJ2-7; unclear D gene. CDR1 and CDR2 from the germline V gene are SGHRS and YFSETQ. V lost 0 bases, J lost 7 bases, and 20 bases lay in between. The CDR3 runs to 16 residues. The CDR3 region is CASSLGLPGVGGEQYF. CDR3 bases: TGCGCCAGCAGCTTGGGTCTCCCAGGCGTTGGTGGGGAGCAGTACTTC. Full variable domain (outside the CDR3, taken from reference TRBV5-1 and TRBJ2-7): KAGVTQTPRYLIKTRGQQVTLSCSPISGHRSVSWYQQTPGQGLQFLFEYFSETQRNKGNFPGRFSGRQFSNSRSEMNVSTLELGDSALYLCASSLGLPGVGGEQYFGPGTRLTVT.

This clone appeared a few times. The chain employs TRBV27 and TRBJ2-7, with 10 positions matching TRBD2. This CDR3 has 14 residues. Germline V CDR1 and CDR2: MNHEY, SMNVEV (reference sequence). Here the CDR3 reads CATSYSSGSHEQYF. DNA of the CDR3: TGTGCGACCAGCTACTCTAGCGGGAGCCACGAGCAGTACTTC.

The chain couples TRBV11-2 to TRBJ2-3; D uncertain. V gave up 1 base and J gave up 4 bases, with 18 bases separating them. The CDR3 has 17 residues. Germline lookup yields CDR1 SGHAT and CDR2 FQNNGV. CDR3 nucleotide sequence: TGTGCCAGCAGCTTAGGGTTTACTACCCGTCGTCCAGATACGCAGTATTTT. Translating it yields CASSLGFTTRRPDTQYF.

This chain uses TRBV10-3 with TRBJ2-5; D is possibly TRBD2 (6 bases). The CDR3 sequence is 12 residues long. The germline V gene has CDR1 ENHRY and CDR2 SYGVKD. V dropped 11 bases and J dropped 0 bases, with 10 bases sitting between them. The CDR3 sequence is CASAGNQETQYF. The DNA of the CDR3 is TGTGCCTCCGCGGGGAACCAAGAGACCCAGTACTTC.

This chain links TRBV7-8 with TRBJ2-7, with D hard to call. CDR1 SGHVS and CDR2 FQNEAQ come from the germline V gene. The CDR3 sequence is 13 residues long. Trimming removed 4 bases from V and 1 base from J, with 8 bases in between. The CDR3, as DNA: TGTGCCAGCAGCTCACGCCGTTCCTACGAGCAGTACTTC. It is translated as CASSSRRSYEQYF.

V is TRBV3-1 (or the pseudogene TRBV3-2) and J is TRBJ2-3; D may be TRBD2 (5 bases). The CDR3 is 13 amino acids. CDR1 is LGHDT and CDR2 is YNNKEL in the germline V gene (reference sequence). V gave up 6 bases and J gave up 3 bases, with 10 bases separating them. The CDR3 here is CASRSRATDTQYF. In DNA, the CDR3 is TGTGCCAGCAGGTCGCGGGCTACAGATACGCAGTATTTT.

The V call is TRBV25-1, the J call TRBJ1-4, with D possibly matching TRBD1 (6 bases). The CDR3 spans 14 residues. Trimming pared 4 bases from V and 3 bases from J, leaving 9 bases between. Germline loops: CDR1 MGHDK, CDR2 SYGVNS. CDR3 nucleotides: TGTGCCAGCAGTGGGGGGGGCCCTAATGAAAAACTGTTTTTT. Translation: CASSGGGPNEKLFF.

The V and J genes are TRBV5-1 and TRBJ1-2; D gene ambiguous. With 4 bases removed from V and 8 bases from J, the gap between germline ends came to 12 bases. The CDR3 totals 12 residues. CDR1 SGHRS and CDR2 YFSETQ come from the germline V gene. The DNA for the CDR3 is TGCGCCAGCAGCCCCGGACGAGGAGGCTACACCTTC. It yields the protein CASSPGRGGYTF.

V and J are TRBV9 and TRBJ1-2; D not resolved. The germline V gene encodes CDR1 SGDLS and CDR2 YYNGEE. The V end was cut by 0 bases, the J end by 1 base, with 10 bases between. This CDR3 is 15 amino acids long. In nucleotides, the CDR3 is TGTGCCAGCAGCGTAGAGGCGGAAAATAACTATGGCTACACCTTC. Translating it yields CASSVEAENNYGYTF.

The chain links TRBV5-1 to TRBJ2-7; D possibly uses TRBD1 or TRBD2 (5 bases each). The ends were cut back, 4 bases at V and 3 bases at J, with 14 bases in the middle. This CDR3 contains 14 residues. In germline, CDR1 is SGHRS, CDR2 YFSETQ. The CDR3: CASSTSGTNYEQYF. Here the CDR3 DNA reads TGCGCCAGCAGCACGTCCGGGACCAACTACGAGCAGTACTTC. Complete variable domain (other parts from reference TRBV5-1 and TRBJ2-7): KAGVTQTPRYLIKTRGQQVTLSCSPISGHRSVSWYQQTPGQGLQFLFEYFSETQRNKGNFPGRFSGRQFSNSRSEMNVSTLELGDSALYLCASSTSGTNYEQYFGPGTRLTVT.

The V and J genes are TRBV20-1 and TRBJ2-1; D is unresolved. The V end was cut by 5 bases, the J end by 10 bases, with 9 bases between. CDR1 is DFQATT, CDR2 SNEGSKA, per germline (reference sequence). The CDR3 length is 10 residues. The CDR3 here is CSARSPEQFF. In nucleotides, the CDR3 is TGCAGTGCTCGGTCCCCGGAGCAGTTCTTC.

The chain combines TRBV5-1 with TRBJ1-6, with 7 positions matching TRBD1. From germline, CDR1 is SGHRS and CDR2 YFSETQ. The CDR3 totals 12 residues. The V gene end was trimmed by 6 bases and the J gene end by 10 bases; junction bases not matched to a gene: 4. In DNA, the CDR3 is TGCGCCAGCACGACAGGGACCTCACCCCTCCACTTT. Its protein is CASTTGTSPLHF.

In this sample, this clone turned up a few times. The J gene is TRBJ1-1, the V gene TRBV7-9, with D perhaps matching TRBD1 (5 bases). The CDR3 sequence is 13 residues long. Germline-derived CDR1 and CDR2 are SEHNR and FQNEAQ (reference sequence). V lost 6 bases and J lost 1, with 9 bases in between. CDR3 residues: CASSRGQNTEAFF. Here the CDR3 DNA reads TGTGCCAGCAGTCGAGGACAGAACACTGAAGCTTTCTTT.

This chain connects TRBV3-1 (or the pseudogene TRBV3-2) to TRBJ1-6; D is unresolved. This CDR3 region has 13 residues. With 6 bases removed from V and 8 bases from J, the gap between germline ends came to 11 bases. Looked up from germline, CDR1 is LGHDT and CDR2 is YNNKEL (reference sequence). Written as DNA, the CDR3 is TGTGCCAGCAGTCCGGCAAGGGATTCACCCCTCCACTTT. Its protein product is CASSPARDSPLHF.